This is a list of T cell receptor beta chains from one sample in a study of CD4 T cells in relation to SARS-CoV-2 and coronaviruses. Using immunoSEQ multiplex PCR, the repertoire was profiled, and TCRdb retains in-frame clones only, with some absent. The table records just over 25,000 clones, around 76% of them present only once. Antigens for these TCRs are unknown. The specimen sequenced was CD4+ T cells from PBMCs, cultured in vitro. The receptors shown here come from a human donor in good health. Both conserved end residues are trimmed from each CDR3.

TRBJ1-2	TRBV9	ASSVGQYDNYGYT
TRBJ2-3	TRBV2	ASSPTSGRAWGTDTQY
TRBJ1-2	TRBV4-3	ASSQGGQNYGYT
TRBJ1-2	TRBV3-1/TRBV3-2	ASSQTTGDYGYT
TRBJ1-1	TRBV6-5	ASRSDRGKTEAF
TRBJ2-1	TRBV5-4	ASSPVGYNEQF
TRBJ2-5	TRBV5-1	ASSPGTSGSQETQY
TRBJ1-2	TRBV5-4	ASSHWEAVGYT
TRBJ2-3	TRBV2	ASSSSGLSTDTQY
TRBJ1-1	TRBV7-2	ASRRPNTEAF
TRBJ1-1	TRBV7-3	ASSSMGQGDTEAF
TRBJ2-1	TRBV2	ASSELQQTSGKWF
TRBJ2-4	TRBV3-1/TRBV3-2	ASSLRLAKNIQY
TRBJ2-3	TRBV9	ASSVASDTQY
TRBJ1-5	TRBV5-5	ASSPDRANQPQH
TRBJ1-3	TRBV5-1	ASSLDTGSGNTIY
TRBJ2-2	TRBV25-1	ASSDLAGGGNTGELF
TRBJ2-7	TRBV9	ASSPSWGAYEQY
TRBJ2-6	TRBV19	ASIPDGLRPGANVLT
TRBJ2-5	TRBV6-2/TRBV6-3	ASSTGTGEETQY
TRBJ1-4	TRBV3-1/TRBV3-2	ASRRHGQGASNEKLF
TRBJ2-5	TRBV5-1	ASSLGGRRQETQY
TRBJ1-2	TRBV19	ASSIAGEYGYT
TRBJ2-7	TRBV3-1/TRBV3-2	ASSQRLGLAHAYEQY
TRBJ2-5	TRBV7-2	ASSPGGANQETQY
TRBJ1-2	TRBV5-5	ASSLGTGVSNYGYT